This T cell receptor beta chain came from a study of cytomegalovirus exposure and HLA in healthy donors. About the study: The approximately 120 million unique TCR beta sequences, from roughly 170 million T cells, were found by an earlier analysis.

13 Jbeta primers and 60 Vbeta primers were used for the PCR. Method: immunoSEQ multiplex PCR; TCRdb's copy keeps in-frame clones and lacks some. The repertoire holds fewer than 200,000 clones, with roughly 80% as singletons. The ends lost 4 bases at V and 5 bases at J; junction bases unmatched: 13. Germline lookup yields CDR1 MDHEN and CDR2 SYDVKM. CDR3 length equals 16 residues. Worth noting for this clone: The antigen remains undetermined.

General study results and limits: Roughly uniform sequencing depth across donors was assumed, possibly incorrectly. Productive rates of about 90% or about 30% were seen for most TCR beta V segments in an earlier analysis.

These donors, healthy bone marrow donors, were studied. The chain is built from TRBV28 and TRBJ2-5, with 7 nucleotides matching TRBD1. The specimen sequenced was PBMCs. This TCR was sampled from a man aged 45-60 years in good health and CMV-seropositive. CDR3 region: CASSSSGAGGWETQYF. The CDR3 DNA follows: TGTGCCAGCAGTTCGAGTGGGGCAGGGGGTTGGGAGACCCAGTACTTC.